The 29 T cell receptor beta chains given below trace back to one sample, sequenced in a study of blood T cells in healthy people across ages. A second PCR of 7 to 11 cycles used a sample-barcoded 5' primer and a J-beta primer mix. TCRdb re-derived calls from the 5' RACE reads in MiXCR, one entry per CDR3 protein. The sample yields some 640,000 distinct CDR3 sequences, around 45% seen once. Specimen: blood. These receptors originate from a woman in her fifties or sixties in good health.

V usage is TRBV6-5 and J usage is TRBJ1-2; D gene ambiguous. The germline V gene encodes CDR1 MNHEY and CDR2 SVGAGI. CDR3 length: 14 residues. Trimming pared 2 bases from V and 8 bases from J, leaving 15 bases between. CDR3 residues: CASSYLPSYGGYTF. In DNA, the CDR3 is TGTGCCAGCAGTTACCTCCCCAGTTATGGCGGCTACACCTTC.

This clonotype was recorded a few times. This CDR3 is CASSQGVQYQETQYF. The DNA for the CDR3 is TGTGCCAGCAGCCAAGGGGTACAGTACCAAGAGACCCAGTACTTC. The chain combines TRBV14 with TRBJ2-5, with D uncertain. The V gene lost 1 base and the J gene lost 0 bases, with 9 bases spanning the gap. Germline V gene lookup returns CDR1 SGHDN and CDR2 FVKESK. CDR3 length: 15 residues.

The chain recombines TRBV3-1 with TRBJ2-3, with TRBD2 matching 11 bases. Trimming took 4 bases from V and 3 from J; bases not matched to a gene: 6. The CDR3 extends over 16 amino acids. Per the germline V gene, CDR1 is LGHDT and CDR2 is YNNKEL (reference sequence). In nucleotides, the CDR3 is TGTGCCAGCAGCCGAAGACTAGCGGGACAAACAGATACGCAGTATTTT. The encoded protein is CASSRRLAGQTDTQYF.

The genes are TRBV20-1 and TRBJ2-3, with D maybe TRBD2 (5 bases). This CDR3 spans 16 amino acids. Germline lookup yields CDR1 DFQATT and CDR2 SNEGSKA (reference sequence). Trimming left V 5 bases short and J 4 bases short, with 22 bases between. CDR3 DNA: TGCAGTGCTCGGCCCCTGACGCCGAGGGCCCCAGATACGCAGTATTTT. Protein sequence: CSARPLTPRAPDTQYF.

A word on this clonotype: One junction end does not reproduce the germline sequence, and a read error may be involved. J is TRBJ2-5 and V is TRBV7-2; a possible D gene is TRBD2 (7 bases). There are 14 residues in the CDR3. The germline V gene encodes CDR1 SGHTA and CDR2 FQGNSA. The CDR3 region is CVSSLKGGLKTQYF. In DNA form, the CDR3 reads TGTGTCAGCAGCTTAAAGGGGGGGCTAAAGACCCAGTACTTC.

J is TRBJ1-4 and V is TRBV4-3; 9 bases match TRBD1. Germline assignment: CDR1 LGHNA and CDR2 YSLEER. This CDR3 spans 16 amino acids. The J segment lost 5 bases and the V segment lost 1 base, leaving 5 bases of the junction unmatched. The DNA for the CDR3 is TGCGCCAGCAGCCAAGGGGTAACAGGGGGCAATGAAAAACTGTTTTTT. This sequence encodes CASSQGVTGGNEKLFF.

The V gene is TRBV20-1, the J gene TRBJ2-5; D is possibly TRBD2 (5 bases). This CDR3 has 14 amino acids. V lost 3 bases, J lost 1 base, and 12 bases lay in between. CDR1 and CDR2 from the germline V gene are DFQATT and SNEGSKA (reference sequence). The CDR3 region has the DNA TGCAGTGCTAGTGGGGTACTAGGCCAAGAGACCCAGTACTTC. Its translation: CSASGVLGQETQYF.

Comments on this clonotype: An end of the junction does not agree with germline; a read error may underlie this. The chain couples TRBV7-9 to TRBJ1-6; D remains unclear. The CDR3 extends over 12 amino acids. Germline CDR1 is SEHNR and CDR2 is FQNEAQ (reference sequence). The DNA of the CDR3 is TGTTCCAGCAGCCGAGACCTCTCACCCCTCCACTTT. It is translated as CSSSRDLSPLHF.

For this clonotype: Being one base from a much bigger clone, this may be a read error. The chain has TRBV20-1 and TRBJ2-1, with 10 bases that match TRBD2. The J call is doubtful: the DNA matches TRBJ2-7 better. The CDR3 covers 16 residues. Germline CDR1 reads DFQATT; CDR2 reads SNEGSKA (reference sequence). For the CDR3, the DNA is TGCAGTGCTAGAGTGGCTAGCGGGAGCTCCTACAATGAGCAGTACTTC. It yields the protein CSARVASGSSYNEQYF.

V and J are TRBV29-1 and TRBJ1-1; 7 bases are shared with TRBD1. The CDR3 extends over 11 amino acids. V dropped 6 bases and J dropped 11; count of bases not matched to a gene: 9. Germline V gene lookup returns CDR1 SQVTM and CDR2 ANQGSEA. CDR3 DNA: TGCAGCGTCCCCAGGGGGGCAAGTGCTTTCTTT. It yields the protein CSVPRGASAFF.

This clonotype was seen at least ten times. The chain employs TRBV9 and TRBJ2-7, with a tentative D call TRBD2 (6 bases). The CDR3 runs to 14 residues. Germline CDR1 SGDLS, CDR2 YYNGEE. Trimming cost V 4 bases and J 4 bases, with 15 bases left between them. The CDR3 here is CASSSRDSGYEQYF. The CDR3 DNA follows: TGTGCCAGCAGCAGTCGGGACTCAGGTTACGAGCAGTACTTC.

Concerning this clonotype: This may stem from a read error, because a much larger clone lies one nucleotide away. The chain carries TRBV29-1 and TRBJ2-2; D possibly matches TRBD1 or TRBD2 (5 bases each). The CDR3 spans 14 residues. V was shortened by 7 bases and J by 5 bases, with 17 bases between the two germline ends. CDR1 SQVTM and CDR2 ANQGSEA come from the germline V gene. CDR3 sequence: CSAAAGTRTGELFF. CDR3 bases: TGCAGCGCCGCCGCCGGGACGCGGACCGGGGAGCTGTTTTTT.

V usage is TRBV7-2 and J usage is TRBJ2-5, with 8 bases that match TRBD2. The V gene end was trimmed by 1 base and the J gene end by 1 base; junction bases not matched to a gene: 11. Germline CDR1 SGHTA, CDR2 FQGNSA. CDR3 length: 18 residues. CDR3 coding DNA: TGTGCCAGCAGCTTAGATCCCGTTTTAGCGGGAATCCAAGAGACCCAGTACTTC. The encoded protein is CASSLDPVLAGIQETQYF.

This clonotype was seen a few times. This chain links TRBV5-1 with TRBJ2-3, with a tentative D call TRBD2 (5 bases). V gave up 0 bases and J gave up 1 base, with 12 bases separating them. In germline, CDR1 is SGHRS, CDR2 YFSETQ. This CDR3 comprises 16 residues. CDR3 sequence (DNA): TGCGCCAGCAGCTTGGGGTCCAGCGGCCGCACAGATACGCAGTATTTT. Protein sequence: CASSLGSSGRTDTQYF.

The rearrangement joins TRBV20-1 to TRBJ2-6, with D possibly matching TRBD2 (7 bases). The CDR3 is 14 amino acids. Looked up from germline, CDR1 is DFQATT and CDR2 is SNEGSKA (reference sequence). V lost 5 bases to trimming and J lost 3 bases, with 11 bases between them. The CDR3 nucleotides read TGCAGTGCTGGGAGGGGGATTGGGGCCAACGTCCTGACTTTC. It encodes CSAGRGIGANVLTF.

V is TRBV20-1 and J is TRBJ2-7, with TRBD2 matching 10 bases. Germline loops: CDR1 DFQATT, CDR2 SNEGSKA (reference sequence). The CDR3 is made up of 16 amino acids. The V segment lost 2 bases and the J segment 6 bases; nucleotides outside the gene matches: 13. CDR3: CSARKREGLPNPEQYF. In nucleotides, the CDR3 is TGCAGTGCTAGAAAGCGGGAGGGCCTCCCTAATCCCGAGCAGTACTTC.

This clonotype was counted ten times or more. The genes are TRBV28 and TRBJ2-4, with D possibly being TRBD2 (6 bases). There are 14 residues in the CDR3. V was cut by 8 bases and J by 0 bases, with 11 bases left in between. The V gene's germline CDR1 is MDHEN and CDR2 SYDVKM. CDR3 sequence reads: CASVSGGAKNIQYF. The DNA for the CDR3 is TGTGCCAGCGTTTCCGGGGGAGCCAAAAACATTCAGTACTTC.

This rearrangement joins TRBV5-1 to TRBJ2-2; D may match TRBD1 or TRBD2 (5 bases each). The CDR3 is 15 amino acids. The germline gives CDR1 SGHRS, CDR2 YFSETQ. The V and J ends lost 2 bases and 4 bases respectively, with 12 bases between them. In DNA, the CDR3 is TGCGCCAGCAGCTTTTCGGGGCAGGCCACCGGGGAGCTGTTTTTT. Amino acids: CASSFSGQATGELFF.

The rearrangement joins TRBV28 to TRBJ1-2; weak D call: TRBD1 (6 bases). The ends were cut back, 5 bases at V and 8 bases at J, with 9 bases in the middle. Germline CDR1 and CDR2: MDHEN and SYDVKM. The CDR3 loop spans 11 amino acids. This CDR3 reads CASSTGRGYTF. For the CDR3, the DNA is TGTGCCAGCAGTACAGGGCGCGGCTACACCTTC.

In this sample, this clonotype turned up a few times. The chain has TRBV29-1 and TRBJ2-7, with D possibly TRBD1 on 6 matching bases. V was trimmed by 2 bases and J by 3 bases, leaving 14 bases between them. The CDR3 totals 14 residues. CDR1 is SQVTM and CDR2 is ANQGSEA in the germline V gene. In DNA, the CDR3 is TGCAGCGTTGAAATTGGGGGCTTGAACTACGAGCAGTACTTC. Protein sequence: CSVEIGGLNYEQYF.

V and J are TRBV10-3 and TRBJ2-1, with 7 bases identical to TRBD2. V shed 0 bases and J 5 bases; nucleotides not matched to a gene: 7. From germline, CDR1 is ENHRY and CDR2 SYGVKD. The CDR3 contains 16 residues. The CDR3 sequence is CAISESWDYSHNEQFF. The CDR3 coding sequence is TGTGCCATCAGTGAGTCCTGGGACTACTCGCACAATGAGCAGTTCTTC.

The chain couples TRBV5-1 to TRBJ2-7, with TRBD1 matching 7 bases. The CDR3 covers 16 residues. Germline loops: CDR1 SGHRS, CDR2 YFSETQ. J gave up 2 bases and V 3 bases, and 11 bases lay outside the gene matches. The CDR3 coding sequence is TGCGCCAGCAGCTCCGACGGACAGGAGATTCCCTACGAGCAGTACTTC. Encoded protein: CASSSDGQEIPYEQYF. Full variable domain (missing parts from reference TRBV5-1 and TRBJ2-7): KAGVTQTPRYLIKTRGQQVTLSCSPISGHRSVSWYQQTPGQGLQFLFEYFSETQRNKGNFPGRFSGRQFSNSRSEMNVSTLELGDSALYLCASSSDGQEIPYEQYFGPGTRLTVT.

The rearrangement links TRBV11-2 to TRBJ1-2, with D maybe TRBD1 (5 bases). Germline loops: CDR1 SGHAT, CDR2 FQNNGV. The V end lost 0 bases, the J end lost 1 base, and 9 bases lay between the germline ends. CDR3 size: 15 residues. This chain's CDR3 is CASSLDGHYNYGYTF. For the CDR3, the DNA is TGTGCCAGCAGCTTAGATGGACACTATAACTATGGCTACACCTTC.

The chain couples TRBV14 to TRBJ2-2; 13 bases line up with TRBD2. CDR1 is SGHDN and CDR2 is FVKESK in the germline V gene. V shed 4 bases, J shed 7 bases, and the junction held 3 bases outside the gene matches. The CDR3 contains 15 residues. CDR3 residues: CASSLGTSGIGELFF. The CDR3 coding sequence is TGTGCCAGCAGCCTCGGGACTAGCGGGATCGGGGAGCTGTTTTTT.

The chain's CDR3 is CASSGPVFGEQYF. The CDR3 DNA follows: TGTGCCAGCAGTGGGCCAGTCTTTGGCGAGCAGTACTTC. The rearrangement uses TRBV6-1 and TRBJ2-7; D unresolved. This CDR3 region has 13 residues. V lost 4 bases to trimming and J lost 6 bases, with 13 bases between them. Germline CDR1 is MNHNS and CDR2 is SASEGT.

V gene TRBV28 combines with J gene TRBJ1-2; TRBD1 matches 8 bases. Germline-derived CDR1 and CDR2 are MDHEN and SYDVKM. Losses at the gene ends were 5 bases for V and 4 bases for J; bases not matched to a gene: 15. The length of the CDR3 is 17 residues. CDR3 nucleotides: TGTGCCAGCAGTGACAGGGGACTCTCATCCTCCCGCTATGGCTACACCTTC. It translates to CASSDRGLSSSRYGYTF.

The sample holds one count of this clonotype. V and J are TRBV24-1 and TRBJ2-2, with 7 bases lining up with TRBD2. This CDR3 is built from 16 residues. Germline lookup yields CDR1 KGHDR and CDR2 SFDVKD. V was clipped by 4 bases and J by 7 bases; unmatched bases: 11. This CDR3 reads CATSELAAERGGELFF. CDR3 DNA: TGTGCCACCAGTGAGCTAGCGGCCGAGAGGGGCGGGGAGCTGTTTTTT.

This chain links TRBV9 with TRBJ2-2; D is possibly TRBD1 (6 bases). The V gene lost 0 bases and the J gene lost 0 bases, with 9 bases spanning the gap. CDR1 is SGDLS, CDR2 YYNGEE, per germline. This CDR3 has 16 residues. The CDR3 loop is CASSVGQATNTGELFF. As DNA, the CDR3 is TGTGCCAGCAGCGTAGGACAGGCGACGAACACCGGGGAGCTGTTTTTT.

Concerning this clonotype itself: The junction departs from germline at one end; a sequencing error may be responsible. The chain employs TRBV7-9 and TRBJ2-7; 7 nucleotides line up with TRBD2. The CDR3 loop spans 16 amino acids. The V gene's germline CDR1 is SEHNR and CDR2 FQNEAQ (reference sequence). The CDR3 bases are TGTGCCAGCAGCTTAGGGTCCCGAGCGGGATCCTACGTGCAGTACTTC. Its protein is CASSLGSRAGSYVQYF.